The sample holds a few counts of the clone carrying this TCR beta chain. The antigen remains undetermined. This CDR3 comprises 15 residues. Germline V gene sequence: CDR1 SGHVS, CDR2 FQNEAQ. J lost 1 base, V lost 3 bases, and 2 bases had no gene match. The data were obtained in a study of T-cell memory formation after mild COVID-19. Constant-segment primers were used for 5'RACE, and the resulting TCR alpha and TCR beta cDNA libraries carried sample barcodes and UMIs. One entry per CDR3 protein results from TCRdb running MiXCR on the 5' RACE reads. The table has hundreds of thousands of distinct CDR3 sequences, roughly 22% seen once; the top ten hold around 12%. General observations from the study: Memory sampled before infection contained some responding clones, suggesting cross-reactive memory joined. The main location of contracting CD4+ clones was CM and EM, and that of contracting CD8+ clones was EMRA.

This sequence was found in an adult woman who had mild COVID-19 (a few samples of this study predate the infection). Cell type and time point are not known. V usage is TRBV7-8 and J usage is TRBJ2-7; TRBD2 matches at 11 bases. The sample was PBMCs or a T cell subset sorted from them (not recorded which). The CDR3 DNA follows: TGTGCCAGCAGCTTGACTAGCGGGACTTCCTACGAGCAGTACTTC. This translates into CASSLTSGTSYEQYF.